A single sample is the source of the 4 T cell receptor beta chains below, sequenced in a study of graft-versus-host responses after intestinal transplantation. TCRdb's table, derived via immunoSEQ multiplex PCR, lists solely in-frame clones and lacks some. The sample has 13,000 to 15,000 clones, approximately 30% seen once; the top ten hold approximately 5.1%. The sequenced sample was alloreactive CD4+ T cells from a mixed lymphocyte reaction culture, obtained before intestinal transplant. The subset here: CFSE-low proliferating T cells sorted from roughly six-day pre-transplant mixed lymphocyte reaction (GvH or HvG direction). All receptors come from a human patient who received an intestinal transplant.

This clone was counted between two and nine times. The chain links TRBV9 to TRBJ2-2; 12 nucleotides line up with TRBD2. Germline V gene data show CDR1 as SGDLS and CDR2 as YYNGEE. The J segment lost 5 bases and the V segment lost 3 bases, leaving 8 bases of the junction unmatched. The CDR3 has 17 residues. The CDR3 here is CASSGRGLAGRTGELFF. The CDR3 coding sequence is TGTGCCAGCAGCGGACGCGGACTAGCGGGAAGAACCGGGGAGCTGTTTTTT.

The rearrangement uses TRBV5-6 and TRBJ2-1; a possible D gene is TRBD1 (6 bases). CDR3 size: 16 residues. CDR1 is SGHDT, CDR2 YYEEEE, per germline. Trimming took 1 base from V and 1 from J, leaving 12 bases between them. The CDR3 loop is CASSLRQDPSYNEQFF. The CDR3 DNA sequence: TGTGCCAGCAGCTTGCGACAGGACCCTTCCTACAATGAGCAGTTCTTC. The entire variable domain, with the rest obtained from reference TRBV5-6 and TRBJ2-1, is as follows: DAGVTQSPTHLIKTRGQQVTLRCSPKSGHDTVSWYQQALGQGPQFIFQYYEEEERQRGNFPDRFSGHQFPNYSSELNVNALLLGDSALYLCASSLRQDPSYNEQFFGPGTRLTVL.

The chain joins TRBV25-1 to TRBJ1-1; no firm D call. V lost 2 bases and J lost 5, with 15 bases in between. Looked up from germline, CDR1 is MGHDK and CDR2 is SYGVNS. The CDR3 extends over 15 amino acids. CDR3 residues: CASSETHRGRTEAFF. The DNA for the CDR3 is TGTGCCAGCAGTGAAACACACAGAGGTCGAACTGAAGCTTTCTTT.

This clone was found a few times. The V gene is TRBV29-1, the J gene TRBJ1-2, with a weak D call TRBD1 (5 bases). Deletions cut 4 bases from V and 3 bases from J, with 12 bases between. Per the germline V gene, CDR1 is SQVTM and CDR2 is ANQGSEA. The CDR3 runs to 13 residues. The CDR3: CSVVPRDYYGYTF. In DNA, the CDR3 is TGCAGCGTTGTCCCGAGGGACTACTATGGCTACACCTTC.